This T cell receptor (beta chain) is from a study of tumor-infiltrating lymphocytes in primary liver carcinoma. Study context: The tumors, T1-T3 N0M0 lesions, were roughly 4 to 11 cm across. Samples returned roughly 3.5 to 7.5 million productive TCRbeta reads each. Read depth did not differ significantly between tissue types.

The authors made TCR beta cDNA from roughly 480 ng total RNA with a constant-region primer. Slightly modified ARM-PCR with three nested multiplex PCR rounds yielded TCR beta libraries. TCRdb processed the multiplex PCR reads anew with MiXCR; each CDR3 protein has one entry. The repertoire consists of tens of thousands of distinct CDR3 sequences, with approximately 69% occurring once and the leading ten covering less than 30%. As concerns this clonotype: What it binds is not known. Without the conserved terminal phenylalanine or tryptophan, this CDR3 likely stems from a read error.

Study-level results: Tumor-adjacent and tumor-blood pairs shared a smaller degree of overlap than tumor region pairs. Against blood, tumors held a significantly higher top-250-clone fraction (p = 0.039).

The tissue used was unsorted bulk material of about 19-33 mg. RNA and DNA were co-extracted from it with the AllPrep DNA/RNA mini kit. This TCR was recovered from a man aged 40-50 years with primary liver carcinoma and hepatitis B virus infection. The sequenced sample was tumor-adjacent normal liver tissue.

CDR3 region: CSVETDRGRGDTQYS. The DNA for the CDR3 is TGCAGCGTTGAGACCGACAGGGGGCGCGGAGATACCCAGTACTCC. The genes are TRBV29-1 and TRBJ2-5; 10 positions agree with TRBD1. The CDR3 is 15 residues long. The germline V gene encodes CDR1 SQVTM and CDR2 ANQGSEA. The junction had 12 bases not matched to a gene; V was cut back by 3 bases and J by 8 bases.